This section outlines one T cell receptor beta chain sequence together with its context. This receptor's antigen is unknown. Base-call qualities are not available, and no considerably larger clone is one nucleotide away. CDR1 MNHNY and CDR2 SVGAGI were looked up in the germline V gene (reference sequence). V sheds 5 bases and J sheds 3 bases, leaving 8 bases between their ends. CDR3 length: 13 amino acids, cysteine to phenylalanine. The only DNA kept is the CDR3, 39 bases in frame from the first base. This specimen belongs to a study of PD-L1 blockade in urothelial cancer (dated by TCRdb to 2015 to 2018). Regarding the research as a whole: All patients started therapy in the mid-2010s and received atezolizumab 1,200 mg intravenously every 3 weeks. About 85% of the roughly 30 patients were males with bladder-origin urothelial cancer, and about 65% of the roughly 29 reported a prior smoking history. An ECOG performance status of 0 or 1 was recorded for the patients, and 0 to 3 prior chemotherapy regimens had been received by the patients. Blood samples were analyzed at 3 weeks after treatment start (second dose) and at 6 weeks after treatment start. Blood samples yielded a median of around 150,000 T cells and more than 80,000 unique TCRs, with median clonality approximately 0.08. The study, an exploratory multi-omic analysis, examined somatic, immune and clinical correlates of response to PD-L1 blockade with atezolizumab in urothelial cancer. Pretreatment tumor samples, along with matched peripheral blood serially collected before and after atezolizumab treatment, were subjected to TCR sequencing. Progression-free survival longer than 6 months counted as durable clinical benefit, and TCR features were additionally tested against both progression-free and overall survival. In the same patients who had TCR sequencing, pretreatment tumors also underwent whole exome sequencing and RNA sequencing. Fewer than ten patients achieved durable clinical benefit and some 20 did not. Pretreatment blood TCR-seq was available for 27 to 30 patients, at least one posttreatment blood collection was obtained for around 24 patients, and tumor TCR-seq was available for around 24 patients.

Each PCR received spiked-in synthetic TCR analog templates so that absolute template abundance could be estimated from read counts. Using the immunoSEQ assay, TCRbeta CDR3 regions were amplified from genomic DNA with bias-controlled V and J gene primers. Sequencing of rearranged TCRbeta segments was performed at approximately 20X coverage. In the source study's methods: Clustering was used to correct sequencing errors, and CDR3s were annotated against IMGT so that V, D and J genes could be assigned. Downstream analyses used only productive TCRbeta rearrangements, leaving out any out-of-frame or stop-codon sequences. To compute clonality, Shannon entropy was normalized by the log of the number of unique productive sequences and then subtracted from one. Clones differing between time points or between blood and tumor were identified using Fisher's exact test with Benjamini-Hochberg correction, with an adjusted p below 0.01 applied as the threshold. TCRdb stores this immuneACCESS table with in-frame sequences only. Part of the clones is absent; in the studies checked, under half of the shortfall reflects unresolved V genes, and no reason is known for the rest. V and J calls and clone size follow that table, whereas D and trimming were derived from the DNA. Counted in this sample were 25,000 to 30,000 clones; 84% of them appeared once. The ten largest clones add up to about 2.7% of the sample.

The time point label for this specimen denotes: peripheral blood 6 weeks after treatment start. The cohort included 29 patients with locally advanced or metastatic urothelial carcinoma who were treated at Memorial Sloan Kettering on a trial protocol. Peripheral blood mononuclear cells were collected from each patient pretreatment and during treatment, giving between 1 and 8 total time points per patient. The Qiagen DNeasy Blood extraction kit was used to purify genomic DNA from total PBMCs and tumor samples. Collected pretreatment and during treatment, PBMCs were isolated and stored as previously described. What the research found in general, with its limitations: Patients with durable benefit showed greater expansion of tumor-associated TCR clones in peripheral blood 3 weeks after starting treatment (n of about 20, p = 0.022). Improved progression-free and overall survival was found to be associated with pretreatment peripheral blood TCR clonality below the median. Because of the small sample size (n ≈ 30) and the many exploratory analyses performed, the results are intended to be regarded as hypothesis-generating.

The material was PBMCs, obtained around atezolizumab (anti-PD-L1) treatment. The V and J genes are TRBV6-6 and TRBJ2-1, with no D gene named confidently. The TCR originated in an older man with urothelial cancer. The CDR3 region reads CASSANYYNEQFF. In nucleotides, the sequence is TGTGCCAGCAGTGCCAACTACTACAATGAGCAGTTCTTC.